Many counts were recorded for the clone carrying this TCR beta chain. As yet, its antigen is unknown. The data originate from a study of regulatory T cells in long-lasting Graves disease. Combining iRepertoire HTBI primers with Arm-PCR of CDR3 regions, the authors built TCR beta libraries. In the original processing: Identification of gene segments yielded some 62 TRBV and about 14 TRBJ across samples. In TCRdb, the multiplex PCR reads were re-called with MiXCR into one record per CDR3 protein. The V and J calls were not made by the authors but by TCRdb's processing. The profile shows some 430,000 distinct CDR3 sequences, 20% to 25% of them singletons. The sample's time point: persistent/refractory GD, antithyroid drugs over 5 years with positive TRAb. The TCR library used RNA extracted from PBMCs. As a group, patients came from one endocrinology department in Xi'an, China. Findings of the study overall: What was studied was peripheral blood only, and not thyroid tissue. The persistent group shared 2,700 or so public clonotypes, more than the approximately 880 shared by new patients.

Trimming cost V 6 bases and J 0 bases, with 23 bases left between them. The CDR3 consists of 19 residues. The germline V gene encodes CDR1 MDHEN and CDR2 SYDVKM. The receptor comes from a female donor with Graves disease. Material: peripheral blood mononuclear cells (PBMCs), obtained when the disease was refractory, from a patient treated with antithyroid drugs. The chain joins TRBV28 to TRBJ1-4; possibly TRBD1 for D (6 bases). CDR3 protein: CASSSPLGGFAATNEKLFF. The CDR3 coding sequence is TGTGCCAGCAGCTCTCCGCTAGGGGGGTTTGCCGCAACTAATGAAAAACTGTTTTTT.